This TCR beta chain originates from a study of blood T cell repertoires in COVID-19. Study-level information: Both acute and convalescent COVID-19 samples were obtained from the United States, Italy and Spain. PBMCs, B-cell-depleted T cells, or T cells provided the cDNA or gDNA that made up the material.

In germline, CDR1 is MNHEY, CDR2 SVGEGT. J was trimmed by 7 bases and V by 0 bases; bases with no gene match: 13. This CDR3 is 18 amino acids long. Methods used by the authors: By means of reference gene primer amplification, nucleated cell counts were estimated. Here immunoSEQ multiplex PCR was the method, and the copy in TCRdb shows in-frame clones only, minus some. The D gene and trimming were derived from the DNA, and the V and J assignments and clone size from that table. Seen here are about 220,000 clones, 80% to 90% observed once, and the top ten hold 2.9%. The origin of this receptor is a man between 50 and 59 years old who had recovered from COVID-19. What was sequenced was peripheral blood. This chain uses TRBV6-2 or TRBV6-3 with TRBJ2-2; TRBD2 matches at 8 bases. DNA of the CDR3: TGTGCCAGCAGTTACTCGGCACCCATAGCGGGGCGGAGCGGGGAGCTGTTTTTT. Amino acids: CASSYSAPIAGRSGELFF.